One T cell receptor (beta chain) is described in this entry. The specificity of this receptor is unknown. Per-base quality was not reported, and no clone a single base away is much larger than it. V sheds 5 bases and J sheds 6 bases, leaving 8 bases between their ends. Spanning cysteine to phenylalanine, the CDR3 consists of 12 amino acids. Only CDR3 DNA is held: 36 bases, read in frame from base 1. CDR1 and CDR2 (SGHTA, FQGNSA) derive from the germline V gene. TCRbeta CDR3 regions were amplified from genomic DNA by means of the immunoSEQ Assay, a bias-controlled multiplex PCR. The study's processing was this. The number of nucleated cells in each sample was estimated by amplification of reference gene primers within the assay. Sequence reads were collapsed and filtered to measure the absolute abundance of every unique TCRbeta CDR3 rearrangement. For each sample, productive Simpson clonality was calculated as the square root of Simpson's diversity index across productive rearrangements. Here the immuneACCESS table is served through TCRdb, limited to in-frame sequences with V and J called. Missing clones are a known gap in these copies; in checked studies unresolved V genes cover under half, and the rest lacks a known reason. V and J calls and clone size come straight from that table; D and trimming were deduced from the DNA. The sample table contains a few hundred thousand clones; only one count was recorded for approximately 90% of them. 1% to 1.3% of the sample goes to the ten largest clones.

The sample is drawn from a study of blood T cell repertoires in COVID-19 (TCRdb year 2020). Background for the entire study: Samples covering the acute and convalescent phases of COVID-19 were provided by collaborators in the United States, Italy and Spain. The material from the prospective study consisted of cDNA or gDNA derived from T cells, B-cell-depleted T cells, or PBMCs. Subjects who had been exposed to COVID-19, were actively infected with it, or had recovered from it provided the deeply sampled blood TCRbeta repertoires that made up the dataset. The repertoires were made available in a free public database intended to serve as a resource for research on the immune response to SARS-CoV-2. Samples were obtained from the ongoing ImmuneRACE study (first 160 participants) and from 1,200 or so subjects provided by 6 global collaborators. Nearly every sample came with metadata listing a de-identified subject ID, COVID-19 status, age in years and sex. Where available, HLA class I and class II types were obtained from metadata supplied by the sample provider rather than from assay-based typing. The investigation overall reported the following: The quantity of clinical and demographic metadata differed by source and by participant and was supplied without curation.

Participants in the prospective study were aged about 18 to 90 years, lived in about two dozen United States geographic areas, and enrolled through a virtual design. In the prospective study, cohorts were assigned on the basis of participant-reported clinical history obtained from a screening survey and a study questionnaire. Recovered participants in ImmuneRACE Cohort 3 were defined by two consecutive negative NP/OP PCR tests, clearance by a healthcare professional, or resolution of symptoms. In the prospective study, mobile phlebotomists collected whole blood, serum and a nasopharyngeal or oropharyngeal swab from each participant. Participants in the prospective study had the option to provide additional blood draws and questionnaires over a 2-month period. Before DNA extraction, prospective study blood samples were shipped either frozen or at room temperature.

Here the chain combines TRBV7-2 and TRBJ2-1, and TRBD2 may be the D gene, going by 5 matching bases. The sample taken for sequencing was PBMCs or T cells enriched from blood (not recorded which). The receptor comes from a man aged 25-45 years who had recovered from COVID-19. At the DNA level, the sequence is TGTGCCAGCAGCAGTACTAGCAATGAGCAGTTCTTC. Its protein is CASSSTSNEQFF.